The sequence of this T cell receptor beta chain was determined in a study of STAT5B mutations in CD4+ large granular lymphocyte leukemia. Study-level information: Healthy donors showed HLA-associated enrichment of the CDR3 'QG' motif. Study-wide results and limits: 8/27 top patient clones versus 2/35 control clones were TRBV06-family. Patient CD4-sorted repertoires stayed more clonal than healthy ones after leukemic-clone removal.

This CDR3 comprises 14 residues. Germline lookup yields CDR1 SGHRS and CDR2 YFSETQ. Losses at the gene ends were 3 bases for V and 8 bases for J; bases not matched to a gene: 6. A remark on this clone: Its target is not known.

Sequencing was at survey level. Generated by immunoSEQ multiplex PCR, the TCRdb table keeps only in-frame clones and is missing some. The sample includes 38,000 or so clones, 65% to 90% seen only once; the top ten take roughly 1.2%. This sequence was found in a human donor in good health. Sample: CD4+ T cells from blood buffy coats. The chain joins TRBV5-1 to TRBJ1-2; 11 nucleotides match TRBD1. CDR3 nucleotides: TGCGCCAGCAGCTCGGGACAGGGGGAAAGAGGCTACACCTTC. Residues: CASSSGQGERGYTF.